The clone carrying this TCR beta chain was counted once. This entry is derived from a study of blood T cell repertoires in COVID-19. At the level of the study: Samples taken during acute and convalescent COVID-19 were collected in the United States, Italy and Spain.

Donors were grouped by their self-reported clinical history. A COVID-19 case was met by exposed participants within 2 weeks before study entry. Assay used: immunoSEQ multiplex PCR; TCRdb lists only in-frame clones, some missing. The sample records 200,000 to 250,000 clones, roughly 80% being singletons. The germline V gene has CDR1 SEHNR and CDR2 FQNEAQ (reference sequence). V gave up 5 bases and J gave up 0 bases, with 14 bases separating them. The CDR3 length is 16 residues. The sequencing sample was made of PBMCs or T cells enriched from blood (not recorded which). The chain uses TRBV7-9 and TRBJ1-3; D may be TRBD1 (5 bases). The source of this sequence is a woman in her forties or fifties who had been exposed to COVID-19. CDR3: CASSPLGGRSGNTIYF. The CDR3 region has the DNA TGTGCCAGCAGCCCGTTGGGGGGACGCTCTGGAAACACCATATATTTT.